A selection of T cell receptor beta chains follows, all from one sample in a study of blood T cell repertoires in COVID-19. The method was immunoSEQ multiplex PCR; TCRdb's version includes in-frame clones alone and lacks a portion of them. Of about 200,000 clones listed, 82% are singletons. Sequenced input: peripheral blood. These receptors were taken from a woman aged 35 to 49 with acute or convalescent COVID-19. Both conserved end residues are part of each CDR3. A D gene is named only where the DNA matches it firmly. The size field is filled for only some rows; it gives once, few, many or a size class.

cdr3_aa: CASANGGDRSSGNTIYF
cdr3_nt: TGTGCCAGCGCCAACGGTGGGGACAGGAGCTCTGGAAACACCATATATTTT
v_call: TRBV7-8
clone_size: -
d_call: TRBD1
j_call: TRBJ1-3

cdr3_aa: CASSLLSRGRQDTQYF
cdr3_nt: TGCGCCAGCAGCCTGCTTTCGAGGGGGCGTCAAGATACGCAGTATTTT
v_call: TRBV5-1
clone_size: few
d_call: TRBD1
j_call: TRBJ2-3

cdr3_aa: CASSIVFRGSGANVLTF
cdr3_nt: TGTGCCAGTAGTATAGTGTTCCGGGGCTCTGGGGCCAACGTCCTGACTTTC
v_call: TRBV19
clone_size: once
d_call: -
j_call: TRBJ2-6

cdr3_aa: CSASSGRGDPEAFF
cdr3_nt: TGCAGTGCTAGTAGTGGCAGGGGAGATCCTGAAGCTTTCTTT
v_call: TRBV20-1
clone_size: few
d_call: -
j_call: TRBJ1-1

cdr3_aa: CSASGSTGPESTDTQYF
cdr3_nt: TGCAGTGCTAGTGGGTCGACAGGGCCAGAGAGCACAGATACGCAGTATTTT
v_call: TRBV20-1
clone_size: -
d_call: TRBD1
j_call: TRBJ2-3

cdr3_aa: CASSHGQGYTGELFF
cdr3_nt: TGCGCCAGCAGCCACGGACAGGGGTACACCGGGGAGCTGTTTTTT
v_call: TRBV4-1
clone_size: few
d_call: TRBD1
j_call: TRBJ2-2

cdr3_aa: CASSPPSGNEQFF
cdr3_nt: TGTGCCAGCTCACCGCCTAGCGGGAACGAGCAGTTCTTC
v_call: TRBV18
clone_size: -
d_call: TRBD2
j_call: TRBJ2-1

cdr3_aa: CASSEEWLAGGPGEQYF
cdr3_nt: TGTGCCAGCAGTGAAGAGTGGTTAGCGGGAGGGCCAGGCGAGCAGTACTTC
v_call: TRBV2
clone_size: -
d_call: TRBD2
j_call: TRBJ2-7

cdr3_aa: CASSQTGNTEAFF
cdr3_nt: TGTGCCAGCTCACAGACAGGGAACACTGAAGCTTTCTTT
v_call: TRBV18
clone_size: -
d_call: -
j_call: TRBJ1-1

cdr3_aa: CASSPHDEDYGYTF
cdr3_nt: TGTGCCAGCAGCCCCCACGACGAGGACTATGGCTACACCTTC
v_call: TRBV7-3
clone_size: -
d_call: -
j_call: TRBJ1-2

cdr3_aa: CASRQIDRGGNTEAFF
cdr3_nt: TGTGCCAGCAGGCAAATCGACAGGGGGGGGAACACTGAAGCTTTCTTT
v_call: TRBV4-2
clone_size: -
d_call: TRBD1
j_call: TRBJ1-1

cdr3_aa: CAISESVGLAGETQYF
cdr3_nt: TGTGCCATCAGTGAGTCGGTAGGACTAGCGGGAGAGACCCAGTACTTC
v_call: TRBV10-3
clone_size: -
d_call: TRBD2
j_call: TRBJ2-5

cdr3_aa: CASSPGGRYEQYF
cdr3_nt: TGTGCCAGTAGTCCCGGGGGGAGGTACGAGCAGTACTTC
v_call: TRBV19
clone_size: -
d_call: TRBD2
j_call: TRBJ2-7

cdr3_aa: CASSLVGQGGADTQYF
cdr3_nt: TGTGCCAGCAGCTTGGTAGGACAGGGAGGAGCAGATACGCAGTATTTT
v_call: TRBV5-5
clone_size: -
d_call: TRBD1
j_call: TRBJ2-3

cdr3_aa: CASSYSIQSNEAFF
cdr3_nt: TGTGCCAGCAGTTACTCGATACAGAGCAATGAAGCTTTCTTT
v_call: TRBV6-2/TRBV6-3
clone_size: -
d_call: -
j_call: TRBJ1-1

cdr3_aa: CASSLAGSSGLYEQYF
cdr3_nt: TGCGCCAGCAGCTTGGCCGGGTCTAGCGGGCTTTACGAGCAGTACTTC
v_call: TRBV5-1
clone_size: once
d_call: TRBD2
j_call: TRBJ2-7

cdr3_aa: CASKSGRPDSTDTQYF
cdr3_nt: TGTGCCAGTAAAAGCGGGAGACCGGACTCGACAGATACGCAGTATTTT
v_call: TRBV19
clone_size: -
d_call: TRBD2
j_call: TRBJ2-3

cdr3_aa: CASRPGQNKNYGYTF
cdr3_nt: TGTGCCAGCAGGCCTGGACAGAACAAAAACTATGGCTACACCTTC
v_call: TRBV7-9
clone_size: -
d_call: -
j_call: TRBJ1-2

cdr3_aa: CATSTTRTSGGELFF
cdr3_nt: TGTGCCACCAGCACTACCCGGACTAGCGGCGGGGAGCTGTTTTTT
v_call: TRBV15
clone_size: -
d_call: TRBD2
j_call: TRBJ2-2

cdr3_aa: CASSPGQGHQYF
cdr3_nt: TGTGCCAGCAGCCCGGGACAGGGCCACCAGTACTTC
v_call: TRBV12-3/TRBV12-4
clone_size: -
d_call: TRBD1
j_call: TRBJ2-5

cdr3_aa: CASSYRTRGGEQFF
cdr3_nt: TGTGCCAGCAGTTATCGGACCCGCGGAGGTGAGCAGTTCTTC
v_call: TRBV6-5
clone_size: -
d_call: -
j_call: TRBJ2-1

cdr3_aa: CASAGVSGNTIYF
cdr3_nt: TGTGCCAGCGCAGGGGTCTCTGGAAACACCATATATTTT
v_call: TRBV6-5
clone_size: -
d_call: -
j_call: TRBJ1-3

cdr3_aa: CASSPGQSTDTQYF
cdr3_nt: TGTGCCAGCAGCCCCGGACAGTCCACAGATACGCAGTATTTT
v_call: TRBV11-3
clone_size: -
d_call: -
j_call: TRBJ2-3

cdr3_aa: CASSGGRLDIQYF
cdr3_nt: TGTGCCAGCAGCGGAGGACGATTGGACATTCAGTACTTC
v_call: TRBV27
clone_size: -
d_call: -
j_call: TRBJ2-4

cdr3_aa: CASRGRGIGANVLTF
cdr3_nt: TGTGCCAGCAGGGGTCGAGGGATCGGGGCCAACGTCCTGACTTTC
v_call: TRBV6-5
clone_size: -
d_call: -
j_call: TRBJ2-6

cdr3_aa: CASSSGGDNEQFF
cdr3_nt: TGTGCCAGCAGTTCCGGAGGGGACAATGAGCAGTTCTTC
v_call: TRBV6-4
clone_size: -
d_call: -
j_call: TRBJ2-1

cdr3_aa: CASRWGENTEAFF
cdr3_nt: TGTGCCAGCCGATGGGGAGAGAACACTGAAGCTTTCTTT
v_call: TRBV2
clone_size: -
d_call: -
j_call: TRBJ1-1

cdr3_aa: CASSIQGLQHF
cdr3_nt: TGTGCCAGTAGTATCCAGGGCCTCCAGCATTTT
v_call: TRBV19
clone_size: -
d_call: -
j_call: TRBJ1-5

cdr3_aa: CASRGLGQGIGYEQYF
cdr3_nt: TGTGCCAGCAGGGGATTGGGACAGGGGATAGGATACGAGCAGTACTTC
v_call: TRBV6-6
clone_size: -
d_call: TRBD1
j_call: TRBJ2-7

cdr3_aa: CASSASTGGPGNTIYF
cdr3_nt: TGTGCCAGCAGCGCCTCAACAGGGGGCCCTGGAAACACCATATATTTT
v_call: TRBV11-2
clone_size: -
d_call: TRBD1
j_call: TRBJ1-3

cdr3_aa: CASSQTRGQGESEQYF
cdr3_nt: TGCGCCAGCAGCCAAACGAGAGGGCAGGGGGAATCCGAGCAGTACTTC
v_call: TRBV4-1
clone_size: -
d_call: TRBD1
j_call: TRBJ2-7

cdr3_aa: CASSSGPGQGNNEQFF
cdr3_nt: TGCGCCAGCAGCTCGGGGCCGGGACAGGGAAACAATGAGCAGTTCTTC
v_call: TRBV5-1
clone_size: -
d_call: TRBD1
j_call: TRBJ2-1

cdr3_aa: CASSQDGGYYGYTF
cdr3_nt: TGCGCCAGCAGCCAAGATGGCGGGTACTATGGCTACACCTTC
v_call: TRBV4-1
clone_size: -
d_call: -
j_call: TRBJ1-2

cdr3_aa: CASSELGSGGGAKNIQYF
cdr3_nt: TGTGCCAGCAGTGAATTGGGTAGCGGAGGTGGAGCCAAAAACATTCAGTACTTC
v_call: TRBV25-1
clone_size: -
d_call: -
j_call: TRBJ2-4

cdr3_aa: CASSQDGSGTSTDTQYF
cdr3_nt: TGCGCCAGCAGCCAAGATGGCAGCGGGACTAGCACAGATACGCAGTATTTT
v_call: TRBV4-3
clone_size: -
d_call: TRBD2
j_call: TRBJ2-3

cdr3_aa: CASSLRGGSTDTQYF
cdr3_nt: TGTGCCAGCAGCTTACGGGGGGGAAGCACAGATACGCAGTATTTT
v_call: TRBV7-2
clone_size: -
d_call: TRBD2
j_call: TRBJ2-3

cdr3_aa: CASSGTGFAGELFF
cdr3_nt: TGTGCCAGTTCCGGGACAGGGTTTGCCGGGGAGCTGTTTTTT
v_call: TRBV19
clone_size: -
d_call: TRBD1
j_call: TRBJ2-2

cdr3_aa: CASSLYGQGRYEQYF
cdr3_nt: TGTGCCAGCAGCTTATACGGACAGGGGCGATACGAGCAGTACTTC
v_call: TRBV13
clone_size: -
d_call: TRBD1
j_call: TRBJ2-7

cdr3_aa: CASSLVPGQNYGYTF
cdr3_nt: TGTGCCAGCAGCTTGGTGCCGGGACAGAACTATGGCTACACCTTC
v_call: TRBV5-5
clone_size: once
d_call: TRBD1
j_call: TRBJ1-2

cdr3_aa: CATSDFLLGQGAINEQFF
cdr3_nt: TGTGCCACCAGTGATTTCCTCCTGGGACAGGGGGCTATCAATGAGCAGTTCTTC
v_call: TRBV24-1
clone_size: once
d_call: TRBD1
j_call: TRBJ2-1

cdr3_aa: CASSSLDRVTEAFF
cdr3_nt: TGTGCCAGCAGTTCTCTAGACAGGGTCACTGAAGCTTTCTTT
v_call: TRBV6-2/TRBV6-3
clone_size: once
d_call: TRBD1
j_call: TRBJ1-1

cdr3_aa: CASSRDNGAEKLFF
cdr3_nt: TGTGCCAGCAGCCGGGACAACGGAGCTGAAAAACTGTTTTTT
v_call: TRBV7-2
clone_size: -
d_call: -
j_call: TRBJ1-4

cdr3_aa: CASSWRQGGEQYF
cdr3_nt: TGTGCCAGCAGTTGGAGACAGGGGGGCGAGCAGTACTTC
v_call: TRBV12-3/TRBV12-4
clone_size: -
d_call: TRBD1
j_call: TRBJ2-7

cdr3_aa: CASSPRGFEAFF
cdr3_nt: TGTGCCAGTAGTCCCAGAGGATTTGAAGCTTTCTTT
v_call: TRBV19
clone_size: -
d_call: -
j_call: TRBJ1-1

cdr3_aa: CATSRNLAGGEDTQYF
cdr3_nt: TGTGCCACCAGCAGGAATCTAGCGGGGGGGGAAGATACGCAGTATTTT
v_call: TRBV15
clone_size: -
d_call: TRBD2
j_call: TRBJ2-3

cdr3_aa: CASWGQGAYGYTF
cdr3_nt: TGTGCCAGCTGGGGACAGGGGGCATATGGCTACACCTTC
v_call: TRBV9
clone_size: -
d_call: TRBD1
j_call: TRBJ1-2